The 22 T cell receptor beta chains listed next were all sequenced from one sample in a study of cytomegalovirus exposure and HLA in healthy donors (dated by TCRdb to between 2016 and 2019). Library method: the immunoSEQ multiplex PCR assay. For the multiplex PCR, a mixture combining 60 forward primers for TCR Vbeta segments and 13 reverse primers for TCR Jbeta segments was used. The source is immuneACCESS, and TCRdb retained only in-frame sequences with V and J called. Part of the clones is not carried over; for the studies checked, unresolved V genes explain less than half of this, and the remainder is unexplained. The sample table holds more than 150,000 clones, of which 75% to 90% were seen once. The top ten constitute 6.3% of the sample. The specimen was PBMCs. The receptors here all came from a man in his forties in good health and CMV-seropositive.

The chain is built from TRBV28 and TRBJ2-6, with 7 nucleotides matching TRBD2. The CDR3 runs 17 residues. The V segment lost 6 bases and the J segment 0 bases; nucleotides outside the gene matches: 8. CDR1 MDHEN and CDR2 SYDVKM come from the germline V gene. The CDR3 protein is CASSPSGVSSGANVLTF. The DNA for the CDR3 is TGTGCCAGCAGCCCCAGCGGGGTAAGCTCTGGGGCCAACGTCCTGACTTTC.

CDR3 protein: CASSLATGLAKNIQYF. In DNA, the CDR3 is TGTGCCAGCAGCTTAGCGACAGGGCTAGCCAAAAACATTCAGTACTTC. The chain links TRBV7-9 to TRBJ2-4, with 7 bases that match TRBD1. This CDR3 region has 16 residues. V trimming: 0 bases; J trimming: 0 bases; junction bases outside the gene matches: 2. CDR1 and CDR2 (germline): SEHNR, FQNEAQ (reference sequence).

The gene calls are TRBV19 and TRBJ2-7; possibly TRBD1 for D (5 bases). This CDR3 region has 13 residues. The germline V gene has CDR1 LNHDA and CDR2 SQIVND (reference sequence). Trimming left V 4 bases short and J 2 bases short, with 9 bases between. In DNA, the CDR3 is TGTGCCAGTAGTAGCGGACACCCCTACGAGCAGTACTTC. The encoded protein is CASSSGHPYEQYF.

The chain employs TRBV9 and TRBJ2-3; 15 bases are shared with TRBD2. Losses at the gene ends were 4 bases for V and 1 base for J; bases not matched to a gene: 7. CDR3 length: 18 residues. The germline V gene encodes CDR1 SGDLS and CDR2 YYNGEE. The CDR3 is CASSPRTSGGARTDTQYF. CDR3 DNA sequence: TGTGCCAGCAGCCCCCGGACTAGCGGGGGGGCACGCACAGATACGCAGTATTTT.

This chain joins TRBV19 and TRBJ2-7, with D possibly TRBD2 on 6 matching bases. The V gene lost 4 bases and the J gene lost 6 bases, with 10 bases spanning the gap. This CDR3 region has 12 residues. Looked up from germline, CDR1 is LNHDA and CDR2 is SQIVND (reference sequence). CDR3 sequence: CASSTTSSEQYF. CDR3 coding DNA: TGTGCCAGTAGTACCACTAGCAGCGAGCAGTACTTC.

The chain couples TRBV10-2 to TRBJ2-2, with 13 nucleotides matching TRBD2. Losses at the gene ends were 7 bases for V and 5 bases for J; bases not matched to a gene: 10. The germline gives CDR1 WSHSY, CDR2 SAAADI. The CDR3 has 17 amino acids. The CDR3 region is CASIGELAGGRTGELFF. The CDR3 DNA sequence: TGCGCCAGCATAGGCGAACTAGCGGGGGGGCGGACCGGGGAGCTGTTTTTT.

The table lists this clone with a few counts. The V call is TRBV19, the J call TRBJ1-2, with D possibly TRBD1 on 6 matching bases. The germline V gene has CDR1 LNHDA and CDR2 SQIVND (reference sequence). The CDR3 runs 14 residues. Between the trimmed V and J ends, which lost 7 bases and 0 bases, there was a span of 12 bases. CDR3 in DNA: TGTGCCAGTACTCGACAGGCCGCTAACTATGGCTACACCTTC. Protein product: CASTRQAANYGYTF.

The J gene is TRBJ2-7, the V gene TRBV27; TRBD2 aligns across 13 bases. This CDR3 is 17 amino acids long. The germline V gene has CDR1 MNHEY and CDR2 SMNVEV (reference sequence). V lost 2 bases, J lost 0 bases, and 4 bases stayed unmatched. CDR3 sequence reads: CASSLTSGGANSYEQYF. CDR3 bases: TGTGCCAGCAGTTTAACTAGCGGGGGGGCTAACTCCTACGAGCAGTACTTC.

This chain uses TRBV5-4 with TRBJ2-1; 9 bases map to TRBD2. Germline values: CDR1 SGHNT, CDR2 YYREEE (reference sequence). J gave up 4 bases and V 3 bases, and 8 bases lay outside the gene matches. The CDR3 has 16 amino acids. The CDR3 here is CASSSTLAGSYNEQFF. The CDR3 DNA reads as TGTGCCAGCAGCTCGACTCTAGCGGGGAGTTACAATGAGCAGTTCTTC.

The genes are TRBV5-1 and TRBJ1-2; 7 positions agree with TRBD1. The CDR3 is 13 amino acids. The junction had 4 bases not matched to a gene; V was cut back by 4 bases and J by 4 bases. Germline-derived CDR1 and CDR2 are SGHRS and YFSETQ. This chain's CDR3 is CASSLGQPYGYTF. The CDR3 DNA reads as TGCGCCAGCAGCCTGGGACAGCCCTATGGCTACACCTTC.

The chain carries TRBV30 and TRBJ1-5; possibly TRBD1 for D (6 bases). This CDR3 is 15 amino acids long. With 0 bases removed from V and 2 bases from J, the gap between germline ends came to 11 bases. Germline assignment: CDR1 GTSNPN and CDR2 SVGIG (reference sequence). This CDR3 is CAWSVGGHGNQPQHF. In DNA form, the CDR3 reads TGTGCCTGGAGTGTAGGGGGTCACGGCAATCAGCCCCAGCATTTT.

The chain links TRBV10-3 to TRBJ1-2; a possible D gene is TRBD1 (5 bases). From germline, CDR1 is ENHRY and CDR2 SYGVKD. The CDR3 sequence is 11 residues long. V was pared by 10 bases and J by 5 bases, with 11 bases between. The DNA of the CDR3 is TGTGCCACAGGGTGGTCTTATGGCTACACCTTC. This translates into CATGWSYGYTF.

The J gene is TRBJ2-2, the V gene TRBV14; 10 bases are a match to TRBD1. Germline CDR1 reads SGHDN; CDR2 reads FVKESK. The CDR3 covers 16 residues. The J segment lost 0 bases and the V segment lost 4 bases, leaving 2 bases of the junction unmatched. CDR3 in amino acids: CASSLGQGANTGELFF. The CDR3 DNA follows: TGTGCCAGCAGCCTAGGACAGGGGGCGAACACCGGGGAGCTGTTTTTT.

This clone showed up just once. This chain connects TRBV6-5 to TRBJ1-6, with D perhaps TRBD1 (6 bases). The CDR3 sequence is 15 residues long. Germline CDR1 MNHEY, CDR2 SVGAGI. Trimming left V 3 bases short and J 14 bases short, with 20 bases between. CDR3 amino acids: CASSYVDSHSGTLHF. CDR3 bases: TGTGCCAGCAGTTATGTGGACAGCCACTCGGGCACCCTCCACTTT.

The chain uses TRBV7-9 and TRBJ1-2, with a weak D call TRBD1 (6 bases). V was trimmed by 5 bases and J by 5 bases, leaving 18 bases between them. The CDR3 contains 15 residues. From germline, CDR1 is SEHNR and CDR2 FQNEAQ (reference sequence). CDR3 coding DNA: TGTGCCAGCAGCCCAGGGGTTAGCGGGCATTATGGCTACACCTTC. It codes for CASSPGVSGHYGYTF.

CDR3 in amino acids: CASSPPNRGSEAFF. The CDR3 DNA sequence: TGTGCCAGCTCACCACCGAACAGGGGTTCTGAAGCTTTCTTT. The chain carries TRBV18 and TRBJ1-1, with 7 bases aligning to TRBD1. Losses at the gene ends were 0 bases for V and 6 bases for J; bases not matched to a gene: 4. Per germline, CDR1 KGHSH and CDR2 LQKENI. The CDR3 totals 14 residues.

This clone showed up just once. The chain uses TRBV10-3 and TRBJ1-2, with D perhaps matching TRBD1 (5 bases). The germline V gene encodes CDR1 ENHRY and CDR2 SYGVKD. There are 14 residues in the CDR3. With 0 bases removed from V and 2 bases from J, the gap between germline ends came to 7 bases. CDR3 sequence: CAISESRQNYGYTF. In DNA form, the CDR3 reads TGTGCCATCAGTGAGTCTCGACAGAACTATGGCTACACCTTC.

In its sample, this clone was seen once. The chain is built from TRBV12-5 and TRBJ1-2, with D perhaps matching TRBD1 (5 bases). The CDR3 covers 13 residues. V was clipped by 0 bases and J by 8 bases, with 10 bases between them. Germline V CDR1 and CDR2: LGHNT, FRNRAP. In DNA, the CDR3 is TGTGCTAGTGGTTTGGTACAGGTCGGGGGCTACACCTTC. Translation gives CASGLVQVGGYTF.

The gene calls are TRBV7-6 and TRBJ2-7; maybe TRBD1 (5 bases). Trimming pared 6 bases from V and 3 bases from J, leaving 18 bases between. The germline CDR1 and CDR2 sequences are SGHVS and FNYEAQ. The CDR3 spans 15 residues. The CDR3 loop is CASSFILRVFYEQYF. CDR3 coding DNA: TGTGCCAGCAGTTTCATTCTCAGGGTTTTCTACGAGCAGTACTTC.

A note on this clone: One end of the junction fails to match germline, which may point to a read error. This chain joins TRBV28 and TRBJ1-1; 7 bases map to TRBD1. Germline CDR1 is MDHEN and CDR2 is SYDVKM. This CDR3 has 14 residues. The CDR3: CASSTGALNTGAFF. As DNA, the CDR3 is TGTGCCAGCAGCACAGGGGCACTGAACACTGGAGCTTTCTTT. Combining the CDR3 with reference TRBV28 and TRBJ1-1 gives the whole variable domain DVKVTQSSRYLVKRTGEKVFLECVQDMDHENMFWYRQDPGLGLRLIYFSYDVKMKEKGDIPEGYSVSREKKERFSLILESASTNQTSMYLCASSTGALNTGAFFGQGTRLTVV.

The V and J genes are TRBV6-5 and TRBJ1-2; 7 nucleotides line up with TRBD1. The CDR3 totals 16 residues. Germline CDR1 MNHEY, CDR2 SVGAGI. With 0 bases clipped from V and 3 bases from J, the junction kept 7 bases outside the gene matches. In DNA form, the CDR3 reads TGTGCCAGCAGTTACTCTGACAGGGTATCACACTATGGCTACACCTTC. Its translation is CASSYSDRVSHYGYTF.

The chain recombines TRBV6-1 with TRBJ1-1; D is possibly TRBD1 (6 bases). Germline CDR1 reads MNHNS; CDR2 reads SASEGT. Trimming cost V 6 bases and J 1 base, with 9 bases left between them. This CDR3 comprises 13 residues. CDR3 region: CASRPTGNTEAFF. The CDR3 DNA reads as TGTGCCAGCAGGCCGACAGGGAACACTGAAGCTTTCTTT.